The clone carrying this TCR beta chain occurred a few times. Its antigen is unidentified. The data belong to a study of cytomegalovirus exposure and HLA in healthy donors. Findings and caveats of the study: A few chains linked to CMV were shown in vitro to be specific for CMV antigens.

The germline V gene has CDR1 SGHAT and CDR2 FQNNGV. The CDR3 spans 15 residues. V lost 1 base, J lost 2 bases, and 2 bases stayed unmatched. 13 Jbeta primers and 60 Vbeta primers were used for the PCR. TCRdb's table, derived via immunoSEQ multiplex PCR, lists solely in-frame clones and lacks some. The sample holds about 140,000 clones, around two thirds seen once. V gene TRBV11-2 combines with J gene TRBJ2-3; TRBD2 aligns across 8 bases. Sample: PBMCs. This sequence was found in a man aged 30-40 years in good health and CMV-seropositive. CDR3 in DNA: TGTGCCAGCAGCTTAGCGGGGGGGGCCACAGATACGCAGTATTTT. Translating it yields CASSLAGGATDTQYF.